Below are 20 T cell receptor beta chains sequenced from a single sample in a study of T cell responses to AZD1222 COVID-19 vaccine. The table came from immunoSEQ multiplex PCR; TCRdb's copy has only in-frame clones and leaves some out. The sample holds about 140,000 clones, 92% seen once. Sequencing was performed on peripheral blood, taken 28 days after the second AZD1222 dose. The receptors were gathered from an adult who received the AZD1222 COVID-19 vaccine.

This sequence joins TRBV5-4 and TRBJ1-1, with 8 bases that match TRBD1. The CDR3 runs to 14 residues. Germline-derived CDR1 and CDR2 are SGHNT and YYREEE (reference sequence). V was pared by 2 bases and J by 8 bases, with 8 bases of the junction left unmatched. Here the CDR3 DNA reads TGTGCCAGCAGCTTTCAACTGACAGGGGCCGAAGCTTTCTTT. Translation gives CASSFQLTGAEAFF.

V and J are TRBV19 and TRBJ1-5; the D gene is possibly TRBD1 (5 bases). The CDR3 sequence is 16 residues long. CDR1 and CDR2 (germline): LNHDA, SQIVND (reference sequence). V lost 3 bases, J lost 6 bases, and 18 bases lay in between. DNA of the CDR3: TGTGCCAGTAGTATTCAGGGCCGAGGAGAGGGTCAGCCCCAGCATTTT. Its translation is CASSIQGRGEGQPQHF.

The CDR3 region has the DNA TGTGCCAGCAGAAAGGGCCTTAAGGAGACCCAGTACTTC. As protein: CASRKGLKETQYF. The J gene is TRBJ2-5, the V gene TRBV3-1 (or the pseudogene TRBV3-2), with D uncertain. There are 13 residues in the CDR3. The germline gives CDR1 LGHDT, CDR2 YNNKEL (reference sequence). V was cut by 6 bases and J by 5 bases, with 13 bases left in between.

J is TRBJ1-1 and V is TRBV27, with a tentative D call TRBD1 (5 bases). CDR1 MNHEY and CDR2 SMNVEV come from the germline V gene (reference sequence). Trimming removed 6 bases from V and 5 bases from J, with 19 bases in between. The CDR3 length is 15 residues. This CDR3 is CASSRSQGFGTEAFF. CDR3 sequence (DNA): TGTGCCAGCAGCAGGTCCCAGGGCTTCGGGACTGAAGCTTTCTTT.

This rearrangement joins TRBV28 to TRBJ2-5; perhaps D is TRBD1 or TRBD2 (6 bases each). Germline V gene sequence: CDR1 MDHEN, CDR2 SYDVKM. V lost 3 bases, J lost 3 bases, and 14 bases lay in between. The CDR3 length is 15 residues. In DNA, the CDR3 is TGTGCCAGCAGTTTCTACCGGGGGCTGGAAGAGACCCAGTACTTC. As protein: CASSFYRGLEETQYF.

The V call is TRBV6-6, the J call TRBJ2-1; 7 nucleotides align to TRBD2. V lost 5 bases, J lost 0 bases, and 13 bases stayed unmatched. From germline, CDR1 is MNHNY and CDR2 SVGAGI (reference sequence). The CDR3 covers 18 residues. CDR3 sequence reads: CASSQSPRGSGSYNEQFF. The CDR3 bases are TGTGCCAGCAGTCAATCGCCGCGGGGGAGTGGCTCCTACAATGAGCAGTTCTTC.

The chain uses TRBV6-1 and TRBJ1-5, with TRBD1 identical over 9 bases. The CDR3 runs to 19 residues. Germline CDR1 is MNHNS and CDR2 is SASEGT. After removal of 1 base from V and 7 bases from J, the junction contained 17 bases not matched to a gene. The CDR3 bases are TGTGCCAGCAGTGAAGATAGAGGAGGACGACAGGGGGACAAACAGCCCCAGCATTTT. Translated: CASSEDRGGRQGDKQPQHF.

The CDR3: CASSEVNTEAFF. CDR3 nucleotide sequence: TGTGCCAGCAGTGAAGTAAACACTGAAGCTTTCTTT. The rearrangement uses TRBV6-1 and TRBJ1-1; D remains ambiguous. The CDR3 runs 12 residues. Deletions cut 1 base from V and 2 bases from J, with 2 bases between. The germline CDR1 and CDR2 sequences are MNHNS and SASEGT.

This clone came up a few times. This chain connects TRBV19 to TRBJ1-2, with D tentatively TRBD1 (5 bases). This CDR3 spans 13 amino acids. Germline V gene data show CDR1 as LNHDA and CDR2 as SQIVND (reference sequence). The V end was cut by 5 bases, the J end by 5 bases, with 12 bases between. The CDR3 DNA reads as TGTGCCAGTAGTCAGGGTCTGGCGTATGGCTACACCTTC. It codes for CASSQGLAYGYTF. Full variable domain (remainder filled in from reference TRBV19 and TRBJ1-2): DGGITQSPKYLFRKEGQNVTLSCEQNLNHDAMYWYRQDPGQGLRLIYYSQIVNDFQKGDIAEGYSVSREKKESFPLTVTSAQKNPTAFYLCASSQGLAYGYTFGSGTRLTVV.

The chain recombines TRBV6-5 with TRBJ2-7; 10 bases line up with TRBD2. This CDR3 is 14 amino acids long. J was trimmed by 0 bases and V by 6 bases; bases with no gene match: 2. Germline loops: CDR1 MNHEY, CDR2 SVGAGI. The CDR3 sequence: CASSWTSGSYEQYF. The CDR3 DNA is TGTGCCAGCAGCTGGACTAGCGGCTCCTACGAGCAGTACTTC.

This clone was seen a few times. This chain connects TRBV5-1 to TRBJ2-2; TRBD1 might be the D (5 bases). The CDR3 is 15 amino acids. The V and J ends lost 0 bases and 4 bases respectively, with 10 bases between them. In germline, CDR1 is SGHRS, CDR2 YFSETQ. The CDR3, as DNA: TGCGCCAGCAGCTTGGGACAGAGAACCACCGGGGAGCTGTTTTTT. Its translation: CASSLGQRTTGELFF.

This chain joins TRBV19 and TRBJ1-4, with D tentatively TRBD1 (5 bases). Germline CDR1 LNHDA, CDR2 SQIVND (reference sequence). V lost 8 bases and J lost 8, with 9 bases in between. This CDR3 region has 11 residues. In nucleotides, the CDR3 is TGTGCCAGTGTGCAGGGCGAAAAACTGTTTTTT. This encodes CASVQGEKLFF.

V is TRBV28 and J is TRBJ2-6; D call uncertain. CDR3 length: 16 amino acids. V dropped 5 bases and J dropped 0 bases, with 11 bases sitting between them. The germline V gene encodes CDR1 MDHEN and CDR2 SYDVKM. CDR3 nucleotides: TGTGCCAGCAGTCCCCGGACGGGCTCTGGGGCCAACGTCCTGACTTTC. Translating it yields CASSPRTGSGANVLTF.

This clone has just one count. Here the CDR3 DNA reads TGTGCTAGTGCCCAAGGACAAGGGTCCGCCGGGGAGCTGTTTTTT. It encodes CASAQGQGSAGELFF. V usage is TRBV12-5 and J usage is TRBJ2-2; D is perhaps TRBD1 (5 bases). The germline CDR1 and CDR2 sequences are LGHNT and FRNRAP. The CDR3 covers 15 residues. Trimming took 7 bases from V and 6 from J, leaving 18 bases between them.

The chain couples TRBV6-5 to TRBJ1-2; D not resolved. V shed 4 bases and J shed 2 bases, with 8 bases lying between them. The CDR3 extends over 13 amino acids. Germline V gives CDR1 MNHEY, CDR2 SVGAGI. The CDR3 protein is CASSSGRNYGYTF. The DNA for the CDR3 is TGTGCCAGCAGTTCAGGACGGAACTATGGCTACACCTTC.

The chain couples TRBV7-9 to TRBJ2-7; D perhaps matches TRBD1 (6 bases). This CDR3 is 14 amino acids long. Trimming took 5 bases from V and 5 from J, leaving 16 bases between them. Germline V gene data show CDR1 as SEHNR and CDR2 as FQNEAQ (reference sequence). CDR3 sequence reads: CASSLRQEMDEQYF. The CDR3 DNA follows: TGTGCCAGCAGCCTCCGACAGGAGATGGACGAGCAGTACTTC.

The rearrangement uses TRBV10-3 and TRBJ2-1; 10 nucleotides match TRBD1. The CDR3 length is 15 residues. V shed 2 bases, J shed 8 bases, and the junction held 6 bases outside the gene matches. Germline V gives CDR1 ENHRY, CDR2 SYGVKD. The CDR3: CAISEVWTGGYEQFF. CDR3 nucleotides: TGTGCCATCAGTGAGGTATGGACAGGGGGGTATGAGCAGTTCTTC.

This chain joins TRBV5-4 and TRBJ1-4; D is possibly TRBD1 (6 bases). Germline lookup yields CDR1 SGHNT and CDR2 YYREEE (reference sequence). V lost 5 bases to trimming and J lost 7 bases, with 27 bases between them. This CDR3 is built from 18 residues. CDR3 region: CASSSLDSPAFGGEKLFF. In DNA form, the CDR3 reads TGTGCCAGCAGTTCTTTGGACAGCCCGGCCTTTGGTGGTGAAAAACTGTTTTTT.

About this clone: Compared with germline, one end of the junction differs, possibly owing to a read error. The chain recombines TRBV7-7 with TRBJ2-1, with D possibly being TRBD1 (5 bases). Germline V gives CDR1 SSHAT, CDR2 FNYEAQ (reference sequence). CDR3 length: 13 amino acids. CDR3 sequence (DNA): TGTGCTAGCAGCTTAGACAGATACAATGAGCAGTTCTTC. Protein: CASSLDRYNEQFF.

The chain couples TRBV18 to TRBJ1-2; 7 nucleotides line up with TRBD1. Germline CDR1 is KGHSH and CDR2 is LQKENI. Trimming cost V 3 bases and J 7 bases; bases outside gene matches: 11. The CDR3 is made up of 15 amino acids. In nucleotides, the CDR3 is TGTGCCAGCTCACCTCCCTTGGACAGGTTTGTTGGCTACACCTTC. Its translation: CASSPPLDRFVGYTF.